The entry that follows covers one T cell receptor (beta chain) sequence. Its antigen remains unknown. CDR3 length equals 18 residues. This table comes from immunoSEQ multiplex PCR, and its TCRdb copy is limited to in-frame clones, with some not included. The repertoire holds roughly 100,000 clones, with roughly 96% as singletons. No neoadjuvant therapy was given to the selected pancreatic ductal adenocarcinoma patients before their surgery. These data originate in a study of T cells in pancreatic ductal adenocarcinoma. Study findings and constraints: This surgical cohort overrepresents the minority presenting with early-stage disease. Tumor and blood clonality did not differ significantly, about 0.1 versus 0.07.

The sequence derives from a human donor with pancreatic ductal adenocarcinoma. The chain combines TRBV12-2 with TRBJ2-7; TRBD2, the D gene given by the table, was not confirmed from the DNA. TRBV12-2 is a known pseudogene. Sequenced input: PBMCs. The CDR3 coding sequence is TGTGCAAGTCGCTCCTCTCTAACCCCAAAGACTGGATCCTACGAGCAGTACTTC. Translated: CASRSSLTPKTGSYEQYF.